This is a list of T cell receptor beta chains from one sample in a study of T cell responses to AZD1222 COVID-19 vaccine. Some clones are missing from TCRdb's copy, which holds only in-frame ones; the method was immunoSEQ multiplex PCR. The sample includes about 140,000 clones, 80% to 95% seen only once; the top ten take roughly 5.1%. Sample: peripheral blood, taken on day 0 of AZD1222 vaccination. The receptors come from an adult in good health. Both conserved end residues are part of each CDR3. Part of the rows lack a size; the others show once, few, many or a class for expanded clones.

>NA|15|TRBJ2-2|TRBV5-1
CASSSNPFGAEELFF
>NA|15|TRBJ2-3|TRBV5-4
CASSLDQGSTDTQYF
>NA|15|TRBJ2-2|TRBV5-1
CASSFNTDGTGELFF
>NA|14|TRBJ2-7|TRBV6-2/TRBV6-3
CASSYPVLTYEQYF
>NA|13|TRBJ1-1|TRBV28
CASSQNADTEAFF
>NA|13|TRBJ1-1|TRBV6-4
CASSESAWGEAFF
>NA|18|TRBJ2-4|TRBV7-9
CASSEGLAGLLAKNIQYF
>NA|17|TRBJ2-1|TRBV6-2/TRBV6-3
CASSWDLRGQTYNEQFF
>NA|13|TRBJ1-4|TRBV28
CASSLTVNEKLFF
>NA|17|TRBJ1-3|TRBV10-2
CASRTFGLAPSGNTIYF
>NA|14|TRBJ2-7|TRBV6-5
CASSPGTASYEQYF
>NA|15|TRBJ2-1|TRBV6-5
CASIKGLAGYNEQFF
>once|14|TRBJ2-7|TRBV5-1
CASSFFESSYEQYF
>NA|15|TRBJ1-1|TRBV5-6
CASSLGAGLNTEAFF
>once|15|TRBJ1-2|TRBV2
CASSESYIVDYGYTF
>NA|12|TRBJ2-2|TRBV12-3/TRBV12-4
CASSQGAGELFF
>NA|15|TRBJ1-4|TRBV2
CASRGQGFSNEKLFF
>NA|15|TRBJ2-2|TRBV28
CASTKGGLNTGELFF
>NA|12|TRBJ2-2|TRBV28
CASDRGPGELFF